This T cell receptor (beta chain) was profiled in a study of TIL therapy for anti-PD-1-resistant metastatic lung cancer (dated by TCRdb to the early 2020s). Turning to the overall study: Tumors were collected before any PD-1/PD-L1 blockade, after which patients were given nivolumab, and patients who progressed were given lymphodepletion, an infusion of expanded TIL and IL-2. A median age of around 54 years (range roughly 35-75) and a median tumor PD-L1 proportion score of 6% were recorded among enrolled patients. The cohort was predominantly lung adenocarcinoma, with a handful of EGFR-mutant and two ALK-rearranged tumors, and half of patients were current or former smokers. Across the cohort, whole-exome sequencing showed a median non-synonymous tumor mutation burden of under 1.8 mutations per megabase. Clonotypes were tracked across tumor, expanded TIL product and serial blood samples by T cell receptor beta sequencing of tumor and peripheral blood. Points the paper makes about the study in general: The study protocol defined all tumor marker inferences as exploratory. The baseline peripheral repertoire was partially replaced by infused TIL clonotypes, which then decayed over months, and persistence showed no apparent association with response. The cohort was highly selected, with more treatment-naive, never-smoker and oncogene-addicted patients than typical, limiting generalizability.

In this sample, this clone turned up once. What this receptor recognizes is not known. No base qualities exist here, and no much larger clone lies one base off it. TCR beta CDR3 regions were amplified from genomic DNA with the immunoSEQ v3 hsTCRB kit using bias-controlled multiplex PCR. TCR libraries were sequenced on an Illumina NextSeq 500 to around 2 million read pairs for survey level or about 5-6.5 million for deep level. The authors' analysis ran thus. V, D and J genes were assigned, non-productive sequences were removed, and clonality was reported by immunoSEQ Analyzer software. Repertoires were compared by productive Simpson clonality and by the Morisita overlap index of productive TRB rearrangements between infused TIL and blood. Absolute clonotype counts in blood were estimated by multiplying the lymphocyte count by the CD3+ fraction and by the productive frequency of the clone. TCRdb retrieved this table from immuneACCESS and kept in-frame rearrangements only. Not all clones are present; in checked studies, unresolved V genes account for under half, and no reason is known for the remainder. From that table come the V and J calls and clone size; the DNA was used to work out D and trimming. The sample table records about 36,000 clones; 70% to 75% of these occur just once. In total, the top ten clones hold 4.5% to 6% of the sample.

What the time point label conveys for this sample: pre-treatment sample, taken before nivolumab and TIL therapy. A phase I trial run at two centers enrolled adults with stage 4 NSCLC between 2017 and January 2020. The samples were obtained from a phase I trial that was single-arm and open-label and tested tumor-infiltrating lymphocyte therapy combined with nivolumab in advanced non-small cell lung cancer. Blood mononuclear cells from EDTA tubes were isolated by Ficoll gradient, snap-frozen as pellets, and DNA was extracted with a Qiagen mini-prep kit. The receptor was isolated from a person between 25 and 80 years old with non-small cell lung cancer. This material consisted of blood, taken at baseline.

The base sequence is TGTGCCAGCAGCCCCCCTGGGAGAAGCACAGATACGCAGTATTTT. Translated, this is CASSPPGRSTDTQYF. Rearrangement joined TRBV14 to TRBJ2-3; the D segment could be TRBD2, given 5 matching bases. The germline V gene sets CDR1 to SGHDN and CDR2 to FVKESK. The CDR3 holds 15 amino acids from the cysteine to the phenylalanine. CDR3 DNA is the only sequence kept; it has 45 bases, read in frame from the first base. The germline ends are 11 bases apart after V is trimmed by 4 bases and J by 0 bases.